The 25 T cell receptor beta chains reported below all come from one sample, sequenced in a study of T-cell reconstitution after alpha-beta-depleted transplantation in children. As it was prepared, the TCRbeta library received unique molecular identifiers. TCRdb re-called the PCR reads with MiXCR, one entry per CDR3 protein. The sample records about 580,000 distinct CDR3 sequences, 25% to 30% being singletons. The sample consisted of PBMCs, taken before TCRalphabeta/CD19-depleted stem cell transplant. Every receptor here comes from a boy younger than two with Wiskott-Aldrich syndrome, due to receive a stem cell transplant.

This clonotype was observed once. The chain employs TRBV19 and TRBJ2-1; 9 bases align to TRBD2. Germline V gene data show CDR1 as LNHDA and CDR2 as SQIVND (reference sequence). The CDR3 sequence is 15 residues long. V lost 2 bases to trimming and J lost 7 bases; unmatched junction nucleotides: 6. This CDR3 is CASSIFSGSSNEQFF. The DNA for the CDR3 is TGTGCCAGTAGTATATTTAGCGGGAGCAGTAATGAGCAGTTCTTC.

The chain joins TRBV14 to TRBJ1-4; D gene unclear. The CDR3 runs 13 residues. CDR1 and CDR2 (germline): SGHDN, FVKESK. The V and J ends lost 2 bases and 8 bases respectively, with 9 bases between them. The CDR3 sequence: CASSQIYREKLFF. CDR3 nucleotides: TGTGCCAGCAGCCAAATATACAGAGAAAAACTGTTTTTT.

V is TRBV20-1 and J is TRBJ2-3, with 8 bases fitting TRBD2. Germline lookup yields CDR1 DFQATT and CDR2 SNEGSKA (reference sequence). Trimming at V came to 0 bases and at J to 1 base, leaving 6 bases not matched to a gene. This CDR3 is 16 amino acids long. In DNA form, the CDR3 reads TGCAGTGCTAGAGATCGGGGACTAGGGGGCACAGATACGCAGTATTTT. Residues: CSARDRGLGGTDTQYF.

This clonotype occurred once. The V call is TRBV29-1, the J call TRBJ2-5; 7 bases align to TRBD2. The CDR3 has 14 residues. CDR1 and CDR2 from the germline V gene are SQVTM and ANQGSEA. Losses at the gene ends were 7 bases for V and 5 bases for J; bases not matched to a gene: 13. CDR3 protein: CSAAWEGRGETQYF. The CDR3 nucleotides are TGCAGCGCTGCGTGGGAGGGCCGGGGTGAGACCCAGTACTTC.

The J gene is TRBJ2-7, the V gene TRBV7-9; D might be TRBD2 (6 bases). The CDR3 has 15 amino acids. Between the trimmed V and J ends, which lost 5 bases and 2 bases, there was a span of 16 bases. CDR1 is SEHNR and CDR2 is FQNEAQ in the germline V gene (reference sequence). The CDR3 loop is CASSPESGPPYEQYF. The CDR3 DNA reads TGTGCCAGCAGCCCAGAGAGCGGGCCCCCCTACGAGCAGTACTTC.

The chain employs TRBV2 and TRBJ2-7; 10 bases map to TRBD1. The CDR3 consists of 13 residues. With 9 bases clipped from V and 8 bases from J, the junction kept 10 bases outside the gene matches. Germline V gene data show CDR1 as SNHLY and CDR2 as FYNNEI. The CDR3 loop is CARTDRGKGKQYF. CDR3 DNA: TGTGCCAGAACGGACAGGGGGAAGGGGAAGCAGTACTTC.

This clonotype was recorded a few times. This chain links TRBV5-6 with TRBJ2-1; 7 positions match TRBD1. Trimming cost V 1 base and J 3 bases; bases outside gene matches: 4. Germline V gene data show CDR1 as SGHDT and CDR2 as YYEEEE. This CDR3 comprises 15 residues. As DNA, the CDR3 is TGTGCCAGCAGCTTGACGGGACAGATCTACAATGAGCAGTTCTTC. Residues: CASSLTGQIYNEQFF.

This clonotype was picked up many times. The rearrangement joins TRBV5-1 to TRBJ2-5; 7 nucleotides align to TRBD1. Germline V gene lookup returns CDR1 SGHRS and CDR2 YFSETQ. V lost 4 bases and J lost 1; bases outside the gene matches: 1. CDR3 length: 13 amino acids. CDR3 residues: CASSGTVQETQYF. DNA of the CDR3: TGCGCCAGCAGCGGGACAGTCCAAGAGACCCAGTACTTC.

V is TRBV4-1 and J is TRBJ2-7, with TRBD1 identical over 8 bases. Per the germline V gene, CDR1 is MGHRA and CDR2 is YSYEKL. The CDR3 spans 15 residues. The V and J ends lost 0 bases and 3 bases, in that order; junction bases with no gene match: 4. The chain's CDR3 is CASSQDRTGYYEQYF. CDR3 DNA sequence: TGCGCCAGCAGCCAAGATCGGACAGGGTACTACGAGCAGTACTTC.

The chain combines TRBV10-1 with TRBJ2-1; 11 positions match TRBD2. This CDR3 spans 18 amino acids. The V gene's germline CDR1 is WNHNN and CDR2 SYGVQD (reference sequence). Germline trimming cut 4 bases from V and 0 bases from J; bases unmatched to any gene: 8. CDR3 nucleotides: TGCGCCAGCAGTGGCGGGACTAGCGGTCTTAGCTCCTACAATGAGCAGTTCTTC. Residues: CASSGGTSGLSSYNEQFF.

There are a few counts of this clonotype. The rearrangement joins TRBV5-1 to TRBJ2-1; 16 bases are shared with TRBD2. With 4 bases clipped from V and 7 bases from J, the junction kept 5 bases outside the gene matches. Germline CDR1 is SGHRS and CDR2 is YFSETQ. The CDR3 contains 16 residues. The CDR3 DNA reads TGCGCCAGCAGCGGGACTAGCGGGAGGGCGCAGAATGAGCAGTTCTTC. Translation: CASSGTSGRAQNEQFF.

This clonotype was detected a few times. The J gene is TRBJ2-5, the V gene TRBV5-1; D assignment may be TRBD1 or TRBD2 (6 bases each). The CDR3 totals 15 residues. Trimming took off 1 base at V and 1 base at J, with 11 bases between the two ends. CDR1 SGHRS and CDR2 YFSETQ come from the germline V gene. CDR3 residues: CASSLLQGGQETQYF. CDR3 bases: TGCGCCAGCAGCTTGTTACAGGGAGGCCAAGAGACCCAGTACTTC.

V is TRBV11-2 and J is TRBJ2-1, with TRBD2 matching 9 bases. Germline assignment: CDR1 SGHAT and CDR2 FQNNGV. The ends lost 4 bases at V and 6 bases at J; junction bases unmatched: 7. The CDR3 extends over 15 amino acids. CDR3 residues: CASSSLREGPNEQFF. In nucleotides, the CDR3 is TGTGCCAGCAGCTCCCTGCGGGAGGGCCCCAATGAGCAGTTCTTC. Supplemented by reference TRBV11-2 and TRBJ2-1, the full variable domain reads EAGVAQSPRYKIIEKRQSVAFWCNPISGHATLYWYQQILGQGPKLLIQFQNNGVVDDSQLPKDRFSAERLKGVDSTLKIQPAKLEDSAVYLCASSSLREGPNEQFFGPGTRLTVL.

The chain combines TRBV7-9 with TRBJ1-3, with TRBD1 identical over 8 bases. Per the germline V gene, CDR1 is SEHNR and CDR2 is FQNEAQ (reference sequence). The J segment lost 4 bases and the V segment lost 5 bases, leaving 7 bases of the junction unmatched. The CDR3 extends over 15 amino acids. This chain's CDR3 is CASSPLRQGGNTIYF. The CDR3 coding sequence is TGTGCCAGCAGCCCTCTGAGACAGGGGGGAAACACCATATATTTT.

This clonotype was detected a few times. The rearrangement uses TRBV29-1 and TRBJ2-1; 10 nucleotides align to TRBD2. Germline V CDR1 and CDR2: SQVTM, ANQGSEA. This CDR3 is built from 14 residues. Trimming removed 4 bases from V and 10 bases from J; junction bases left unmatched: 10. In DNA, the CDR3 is TGCAGCGTTGTGGGGACTAGCGTCTCACGAGAGCAGTTCTTC. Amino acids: CSVVGTSVSREQFF.

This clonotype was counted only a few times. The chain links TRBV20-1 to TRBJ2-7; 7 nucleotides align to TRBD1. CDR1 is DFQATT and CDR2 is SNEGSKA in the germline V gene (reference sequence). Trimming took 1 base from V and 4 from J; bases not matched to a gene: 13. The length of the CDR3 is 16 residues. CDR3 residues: CSARGGSATGFYEQYF. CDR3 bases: TGCAGTGCTAGAGGTGGTAGTGCGACAGGGTTTTACGAGCAGTACTTC.

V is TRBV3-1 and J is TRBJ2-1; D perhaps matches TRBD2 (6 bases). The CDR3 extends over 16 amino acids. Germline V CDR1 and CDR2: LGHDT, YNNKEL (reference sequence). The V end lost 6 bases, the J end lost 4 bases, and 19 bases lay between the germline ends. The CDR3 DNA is TGTGCCAGCAGTCCTCCCGCCGTGGGACTTTACAATGAGCAGTTCTTC. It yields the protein CASSPPAVGLYNEQFF.

The CDR3 sequence is CASSFGLAGALYEQYF. CDR3 DNA: TGTGCCAGCAGCTTCGGACTAGCGGGAGCCCTCTACGAGCAGTACTTC. The rearrangement links TRBV5-6 to TRBJ2-7; 13 nucleotides match TRBD2. The CDR3 has 16 amino acids. Trimming at V came to 2 bases and at J to 3 bases, leaving 5 bases not matched to a gene. Germline V lookup: CDR1 SGHDT, CDR2 YYEEEE.

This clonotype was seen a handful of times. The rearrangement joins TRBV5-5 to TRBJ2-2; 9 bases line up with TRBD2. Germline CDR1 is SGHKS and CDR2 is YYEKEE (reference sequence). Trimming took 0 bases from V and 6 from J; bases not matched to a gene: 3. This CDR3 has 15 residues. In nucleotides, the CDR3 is TGTGCCAGCAGCTTGGACCGCGGGAGGGCCGGGGAGCTGTTTTTT. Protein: CASSLDRGRAGELFF.

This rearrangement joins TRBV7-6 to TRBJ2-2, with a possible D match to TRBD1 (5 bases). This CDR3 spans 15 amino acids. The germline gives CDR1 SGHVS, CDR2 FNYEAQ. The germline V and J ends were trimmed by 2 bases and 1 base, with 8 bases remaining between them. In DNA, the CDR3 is TGTGCCAGCAGCTTAAGCAGGGTGAACACCGGGGAGCTGTTTTTT. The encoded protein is CASSLSRVNTGELFF.

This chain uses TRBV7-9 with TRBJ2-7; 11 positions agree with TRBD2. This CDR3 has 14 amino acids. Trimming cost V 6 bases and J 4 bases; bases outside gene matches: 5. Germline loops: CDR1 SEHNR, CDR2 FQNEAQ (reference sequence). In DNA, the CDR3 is TGTGCCAGCAGTTATACTAGCGGGGGTTACGAGCAGTACTTC. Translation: CASSYTSGGYEQYF.

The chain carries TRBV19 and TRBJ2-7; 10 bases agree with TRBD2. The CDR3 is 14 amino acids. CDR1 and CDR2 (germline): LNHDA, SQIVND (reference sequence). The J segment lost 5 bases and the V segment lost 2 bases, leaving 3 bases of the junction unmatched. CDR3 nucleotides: TGTGCCAGTAGTATACCTAGCGGGAGCCACGAGCAGTACTTC. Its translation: CASSIPSGSHEQYF.

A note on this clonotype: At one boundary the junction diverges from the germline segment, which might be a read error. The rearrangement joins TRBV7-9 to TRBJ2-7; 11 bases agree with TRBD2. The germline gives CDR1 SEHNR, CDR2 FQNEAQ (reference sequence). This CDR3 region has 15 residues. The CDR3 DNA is TGTGCCAGCAGCCCGATAGCGGGAGGGCTATACGGGCAGTACTTC. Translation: CASSPIAGGLYGQYF.

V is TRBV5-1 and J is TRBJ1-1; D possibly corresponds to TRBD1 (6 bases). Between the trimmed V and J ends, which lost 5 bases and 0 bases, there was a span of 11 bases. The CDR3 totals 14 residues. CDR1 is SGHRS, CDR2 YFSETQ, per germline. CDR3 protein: CASRVQGLNTEAFF. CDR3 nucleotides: TGCGCCAGCAGGGTACAGGGCTTGAACACTGAAGCTTTCTTT.

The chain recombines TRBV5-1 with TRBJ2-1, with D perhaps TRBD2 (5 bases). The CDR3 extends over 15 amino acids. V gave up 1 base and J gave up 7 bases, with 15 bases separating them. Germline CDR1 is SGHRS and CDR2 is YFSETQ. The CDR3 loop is CASSLFLGWENEQFF. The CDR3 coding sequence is TGCGCCAGCAGCTTGTTCCTGGGATGGGAGAATGAGCAGTTCTTC. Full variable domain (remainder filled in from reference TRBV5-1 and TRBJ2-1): KAGVTQTPRYLIKTRGQQVTLSCSPISGHRSVSWYQQTPGQGLQFLFEYFSETQRNKGNFPGRFSGRQFSNSRSEMNVSTLELGDSALYLCASSLFLGWENEQFFGPGTRLTVL.